The present T cell receptor (beta chain) was sequenced within a study of identical twins. Study findings and constraints: Fewer insertions characterized abundant cord blood beta clonotypes, whereas memory repertoires showed none. An excess of low generation probability was shown by twin-shared out-of-frame alpha sequences.

Germline-derived CDR1 and CDR2 are DFQATT and SNEGSKA (reference sequence). This CDR3 is 15 amino acids long. Unmatched junction bases numbered 11, after V lost 1 base and J lost 8 bases. In the case of this clonotype: The antigen remains undetermined.

Healthy Caucasians supplied all donations. Template switching, a step in the protocol, added a universal primer site, and cDNA carried unique molecular identifiers. TCRdb reanalysed the 5' RACE reads using MiXCR and keeps one entry per CDR3 protein. The table lists around 1.7 million distinct CDR3 sequences, about 32% of them singletons. The chain is built from TRBV20-1 and TRBJ2-1; 7 bases agree with TRBD1. Material: cord blood. The source is a newborn girl in good health. CDR3 DNA sequence: TGCAGTGCTAGAGGAAGAGGGGGCGAGGTTCATGAGCAGTTCTTC. Encoded protein: CSARGRGGEVHEQFF.